This T cell receptor beta chain was recorded in a study of post-analysis software for immune sequencing data. Study as a whole: Multiple sclerosis in the patients followed relapsing-remitting, secondary progressive and progressive-relapsing courses.

This clonotype showed up just a few times. Its antigen is as yet unknown. The CDR3 is 17 amino acids. Per the germline V gene, CDR1 is MNHNS and CDR2 is SASEGT. Germline trimming cut 5 bases from V and 3 bases from J; bases unmatched to any gene: 8. Notes on the study in general: Under the F measure, samples that were prepared in one batch clustered strongly together. Normalized Chao1 diversity was significantly reduced in patients versus controls. Five or six TRBV segments, including TRBV5-6, TRBV5-1 and TRBV20-1, were more frequent in patients than controls.

The TCR beta cDNA libraries carried unique molecular identifiers. It was from roughly 1 to 10 million T cells that 450,000 to 550,000 cDNA molecules came. One entry per CDR3 protein, called by TCRdb with MiXCR from the PCR reads. The sample contains some 500,000 distinct CDR3 sequences, roughly 45% of which appear only once. The source is a girl aged 10 to 17 with multiple sclerosis. The rearrangement joins TRBV6-1 to TRBJ2-6, with 9 bases aligning to TRBD1. Sequencing was carried out using blood. The CDR3 region has the DNA TGTGCCAGCAGTACCGGGACAGGGTCTCTTGGGGCCAACGTCCTGACTTTC. Its protein is CASSTGTGSLGANVLTF.